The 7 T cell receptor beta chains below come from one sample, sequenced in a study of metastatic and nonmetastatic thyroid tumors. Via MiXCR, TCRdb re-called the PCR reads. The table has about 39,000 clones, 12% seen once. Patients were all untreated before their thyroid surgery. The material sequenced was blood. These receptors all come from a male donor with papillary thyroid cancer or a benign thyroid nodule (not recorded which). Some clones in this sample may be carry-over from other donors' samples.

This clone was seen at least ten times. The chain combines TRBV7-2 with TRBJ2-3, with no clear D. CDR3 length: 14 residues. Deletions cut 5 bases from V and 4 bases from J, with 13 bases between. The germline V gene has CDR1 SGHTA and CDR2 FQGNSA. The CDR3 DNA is TGTGCCAGCAGCGGCGCAGGCCGGGCAGATACGCAGTATTTT. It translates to CASSGAGRADTQYF.

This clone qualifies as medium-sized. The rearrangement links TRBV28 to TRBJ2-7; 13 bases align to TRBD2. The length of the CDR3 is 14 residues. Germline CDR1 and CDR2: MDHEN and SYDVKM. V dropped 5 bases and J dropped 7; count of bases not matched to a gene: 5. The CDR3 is CASSRTSGRREQYF. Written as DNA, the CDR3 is TGTGCCAGCAGTAGGACTAGCGGGAGAAGAGAGCAGTACTTC.

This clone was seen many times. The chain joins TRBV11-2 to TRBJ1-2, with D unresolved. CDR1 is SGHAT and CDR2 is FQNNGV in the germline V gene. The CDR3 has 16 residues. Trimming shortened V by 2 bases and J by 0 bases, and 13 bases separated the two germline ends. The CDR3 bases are TGTGCCAGCAGCTTATTGCAGGTGGCTCCTAACTATGGCTACACCTTC. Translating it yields CASSLLQVAPNYGYTF.

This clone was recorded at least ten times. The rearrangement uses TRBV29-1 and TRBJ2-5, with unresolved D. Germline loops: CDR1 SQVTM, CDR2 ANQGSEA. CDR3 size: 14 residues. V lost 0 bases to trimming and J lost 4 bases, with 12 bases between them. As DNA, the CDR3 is TGCAGCGTTGAAGATCCTCGGGTGACAGAGACCCAGTACTTC. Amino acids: CSVEDPRVTETQYF.

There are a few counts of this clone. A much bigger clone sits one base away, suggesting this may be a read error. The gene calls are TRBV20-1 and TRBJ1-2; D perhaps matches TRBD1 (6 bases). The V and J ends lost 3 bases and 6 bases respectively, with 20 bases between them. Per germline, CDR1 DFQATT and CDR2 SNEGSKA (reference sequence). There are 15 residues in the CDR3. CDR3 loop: CSASTPGHPSDGYTF. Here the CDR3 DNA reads TGCAGTGCTAGTACCCCGGGACATCCTAGTGATGGCTACACCTTC.

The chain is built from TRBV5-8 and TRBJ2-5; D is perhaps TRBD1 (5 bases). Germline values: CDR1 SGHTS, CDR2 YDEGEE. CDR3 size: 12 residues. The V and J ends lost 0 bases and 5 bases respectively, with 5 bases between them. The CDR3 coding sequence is TGTGCCAGCAGCTTGGACAGGGAGACCCAGTACTTC. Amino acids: CASSLDRETQYF.

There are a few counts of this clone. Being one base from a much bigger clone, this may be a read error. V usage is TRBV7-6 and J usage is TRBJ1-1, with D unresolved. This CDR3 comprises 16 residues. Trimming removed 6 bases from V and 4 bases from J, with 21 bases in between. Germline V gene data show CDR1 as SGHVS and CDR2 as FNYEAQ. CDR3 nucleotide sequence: TGTGCCAGCAGGACCTGCGTAGAGGGAGAGGGCACTGAAGCTTTCTTT. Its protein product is CASRTCVEGEGTEAFF.